The clone carrying this T cell receptor (beta chain) occurred many times. Its antigen is unidentified. The CDR3 is made up of 14 amino acids. Germline V lookup: CDR1 SGHRS, CDR2 YFSETQ. V was shortened by 7 bases and J by 7 bases, with 21 bases between the two germline ends. The data belong to a study of human T cells and chemical hapten exposure. About the study: 2% DPC applied to an approximately 2 cm by approximately 2 cm arm area sensitized donors. General observations from the study: TCRs above 1 in 1000 frequency did not change with DPC sensitization.

As for time point: patch test 2, 6 weeks after DPC sensitization. Treatment given: therapeutic diphenylcyclopropenone sensitization with weekly scalp DPC. Ahead of applying each patch test, blood was sampled. During construction of the library, unique molecular identifiers were attached to individual cDNA molecules for quantitative, reproducible TCR counting. MiXCR was run by TCRdb on the RACE reads, yielding one entry per CDR3 protein. This sample carries 80,000 to 100,000 distinct CDR3 sequences, 9% to 9.5% of them seen once, and the ten largest clones take 2% to 2.5%. This specimen was whole blood, taken in connection with sensitization to the hapten diphenylcyclopropenone (DPC). The genes are TRBV5-1 and TRBJ2-7; D may correspond to TRBD1 or TRBD2 (7 bases each). This TCR came from a woman in her thirties or forties with alopecia areata. Some clones in this sample may be carry-over from other donors' samples. The CDR3 nucleotides read TGCGCCAGCGCGGGGGACAGTGAAATCGCAGAGCAGTACTTC. This codes for CASAGDSEIAEQYF.